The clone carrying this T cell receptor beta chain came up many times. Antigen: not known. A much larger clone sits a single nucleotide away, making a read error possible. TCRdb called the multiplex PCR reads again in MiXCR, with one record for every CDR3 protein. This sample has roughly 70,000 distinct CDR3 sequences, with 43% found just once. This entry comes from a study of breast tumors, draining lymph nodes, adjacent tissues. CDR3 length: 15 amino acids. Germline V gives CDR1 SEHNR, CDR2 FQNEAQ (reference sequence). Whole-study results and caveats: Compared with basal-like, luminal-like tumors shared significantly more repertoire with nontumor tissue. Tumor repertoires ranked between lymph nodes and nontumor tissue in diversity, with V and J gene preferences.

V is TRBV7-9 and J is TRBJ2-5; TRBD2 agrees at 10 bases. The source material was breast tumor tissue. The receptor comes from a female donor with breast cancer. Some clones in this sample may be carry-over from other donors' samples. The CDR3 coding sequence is TGTGCCAGCAGTTTCACCACTAGCGGGACGGAGACCCAGCACTTC. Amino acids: CASSFTTSGTETQHF. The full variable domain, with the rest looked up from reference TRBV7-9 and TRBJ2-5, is DTGVSQNPRHKITKRGQNVTFRCDPISEHNRLYWYRQTLGQGPEFLTYFQNEAQLEKSRLLSDRFSAERPKGSFSTLEIQRTEQGDSAMYLCASSFTTSGTETQHFGPGTRLLVL.